Following are 8 T cell receptor beta chains from one sample sequenced in a study of early T cells in non-severe SARS-CoV-2 infection. TCRdb itself ran the 5' RACE reads through MiXCR, one entry per CDR3 protein. Of 70,000 to 95,000 distinct CDR3 sequences listed, approximately 14% are singletons. Sequenced sample: whole blood. These TCRs come from an adult who was a healthcare worker with PCR-confirmed SARS-CoV-2 infection or an uninfected control (not recorded which).

This clonotype came up many times. The V gene is TRBV6-2 or TRBV6-3, the J gene TRBJ2-7; D might be TRBD2 (7 bases). This CDR3 has 16 residues. V shed 7 bases and J shed 0 bases, with 19 bases lying between them. Germline assignment: CDR1 MNHEY and CDR2 SVGEGT. For the CDR3, the DNA is TGTGCCAGCAAGCCAGCGGGGACAATTAGCTCCTACGAGCAGTACGTC. Encoded protein: CASKPAGTISSYEQYV.

CDR3 nucleotides: TGTGCCAGCAGTTTAGGACACGGCCAGTACTTC. Residues: CASSLGHGQYF. The chain carries TRBV28 and TRBJ2-5, with TRBD1 as a possible D gene (5 bases). V lost 2 bases, J lost 10 bases, and 8 bases lay in between. The CDR3 has 11 amino acids. Germline CDR1 is MDHEN and CDR2 is SYDVKM.

The rearrangement uses TRBV5-1 and TRBJ2-5; D gene unclear. V lost 2 bases, J lost 3 bases, and 11 bases lay in between. CDR1 SGHRS and CDR2 YFSETQ come from the germline V gene. The CDR3 length is 14 residues. The CDR3 loop is CASSFGPREETQYF. The CDR3 DNA reads as TGCGCCAGCAGCTTTGGTCCACGGGAAGAGACCCAGTACTTC.

This clonotype was detected only a few times. The chain employs TRBV12-3 or TRBV12-4 and TRBJ2-7; D is uncertain. V was shortened by 5 bases and J by 0 bases, with 11 bases between the two germline ends. CDR3 length: 14 residues. The CDR3 DNA sequence: TGTGCCAGCAGTCGCGACGGAATCTCCTACGAGCAGTACGTC. Its protein is CASSRDGISYEQYV.

This clonotype has a count of ten or more. This chain uses TRBV2 with TRBJ2-7; 7 nucleotides align to TRBD2. The CDR3 loop spans 14 amino acids. The ends lost 5 bases at V and 4 bases at J; junction bases unmatched: 8. Looked up from germline, CDR1 is SNHLY and CDR2 is FYNNEI. The CDR3 region is CASSPPAGEYEQYV. DNA for the CDR3: TGTGCCAGCAGTCCCCCGGCGGGGGAGTACGAGCAGTACGTC.

This clonotype has just a few counts. The rearrangement uses TRBV18 and TRBJ1-1; D is ambiguous. V was shortened by 6 bases and J by 0 bases, with 8 bases between the two germline ends. Per germline, CDR1 KGHSH and CDR2 LQKENI. CDR3 length: 13 residues. This CDR3 is CASSPALNTEAFF. CDR3 in DNA: TGTGCCAGCTCTCCGGCATTGAACACTGAAGCTTTCTTT.

There are many counts of this clonotype. The chain links TRBV6-5 to TRBJ2-5, with TRBD2 matching over 7 bases. The CDR3 extends over 13 amino acids. The V and J ends lost 4 bases and 2 bases, in that order; junction bases with no gene match: 1. Germline values: CDR1 MNHEY, CDR2 SVGAGI. The DNA of the CDR3 is TGTGCCAGCAGTTTGGGGGGGCAAGAGACCCAGTACTTC. This gives the protein CASSLGGQETQYF.

The chain links TRBV6-5 to TRBJ2-5; D perhaps matches TRBD2 (6 bases). The V gene lost 6 bases and the J gene lost 1 base, with 15 bases spanning the gap. Germline V CDR1 and CDR2: MNHEY, SVGAGI. This CDR3 region has 15 residues. CDR3 region: CASSTRRGSQETQYF. CDR3 in DNA: TGTGCCAGCAGCACCAGGCGGGGAAGCCAAGAGACCCAGTACTTC.